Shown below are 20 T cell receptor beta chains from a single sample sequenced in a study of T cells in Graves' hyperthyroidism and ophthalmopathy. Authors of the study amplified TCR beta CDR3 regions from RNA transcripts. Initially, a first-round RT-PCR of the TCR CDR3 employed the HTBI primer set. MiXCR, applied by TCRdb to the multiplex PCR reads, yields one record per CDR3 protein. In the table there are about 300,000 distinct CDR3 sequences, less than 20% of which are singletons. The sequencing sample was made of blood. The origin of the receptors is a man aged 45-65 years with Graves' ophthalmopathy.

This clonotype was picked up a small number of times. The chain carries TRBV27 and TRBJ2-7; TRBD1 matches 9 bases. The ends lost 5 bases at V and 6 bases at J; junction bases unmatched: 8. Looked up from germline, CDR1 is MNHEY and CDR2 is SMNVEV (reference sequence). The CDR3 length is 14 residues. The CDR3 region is CASSMGQGWGEQYF. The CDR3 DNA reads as TGTGCCAGCAGTATGGGACAGGGTTGGGGCGAGCAGTACTTC.

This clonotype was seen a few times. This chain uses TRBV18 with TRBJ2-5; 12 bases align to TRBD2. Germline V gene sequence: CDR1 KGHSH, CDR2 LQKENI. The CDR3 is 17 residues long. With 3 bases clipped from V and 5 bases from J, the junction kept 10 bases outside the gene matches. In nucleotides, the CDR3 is TGTGCCAGCTCACCCCAACCGCCCGGGACTAGCGGGGAGACCCAGTACTTC. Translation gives CASSPQPPGTSGETQYF.

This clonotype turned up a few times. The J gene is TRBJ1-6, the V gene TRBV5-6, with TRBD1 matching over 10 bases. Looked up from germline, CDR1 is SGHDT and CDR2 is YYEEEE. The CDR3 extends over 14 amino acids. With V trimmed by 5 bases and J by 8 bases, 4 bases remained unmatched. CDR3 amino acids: CASSPTGGDSPLHF. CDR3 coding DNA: TGTGCCAGCAGTCCGACAGGGGGCGATTCACCCCTCCACTTT.

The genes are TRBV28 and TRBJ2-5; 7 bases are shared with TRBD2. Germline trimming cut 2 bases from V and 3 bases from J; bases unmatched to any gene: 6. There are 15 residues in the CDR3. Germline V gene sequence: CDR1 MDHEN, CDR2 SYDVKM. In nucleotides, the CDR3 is TGTGCCAGCAGTTTAAGGACGGGGAGGGAAGAGACCCAGTACTTC. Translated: CASSLRTGREETQYF.

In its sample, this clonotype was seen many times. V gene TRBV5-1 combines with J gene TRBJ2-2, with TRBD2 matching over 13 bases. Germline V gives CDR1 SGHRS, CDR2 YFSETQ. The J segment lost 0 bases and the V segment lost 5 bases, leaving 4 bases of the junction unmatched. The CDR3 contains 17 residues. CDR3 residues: CASSRTSGRPNTGELFF. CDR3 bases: TGCGCCAGCAGTCGGACTAGCGGGAGACCGAACACCGGGGAGCTGTTTTTT.

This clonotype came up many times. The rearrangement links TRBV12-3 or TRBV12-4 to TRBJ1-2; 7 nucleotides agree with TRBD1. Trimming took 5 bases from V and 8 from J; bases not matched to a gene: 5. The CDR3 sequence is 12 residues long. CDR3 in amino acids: CASSPQGHGYTF. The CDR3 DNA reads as TGTGCCAGCAGTCCACAGGGGCACGGCTACACCTTC.

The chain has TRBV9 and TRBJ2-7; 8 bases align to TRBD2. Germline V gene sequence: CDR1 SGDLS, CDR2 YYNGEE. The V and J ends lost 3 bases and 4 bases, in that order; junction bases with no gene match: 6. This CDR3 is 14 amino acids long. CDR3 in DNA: TGTGCCAGCAGCGGACGGGGGGGATATTACGAGCAGTACTTC. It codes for CASSGRGGYYEQYF.

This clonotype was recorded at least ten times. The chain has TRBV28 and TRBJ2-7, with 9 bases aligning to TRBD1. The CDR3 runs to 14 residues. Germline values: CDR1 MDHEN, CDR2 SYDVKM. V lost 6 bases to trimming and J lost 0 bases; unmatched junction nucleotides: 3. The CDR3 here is CASRGQGRSYEQYF. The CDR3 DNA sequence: TGTGCCAGCAGGGGACAGGGCCGCTCCTACGAGCAGTACTTC.

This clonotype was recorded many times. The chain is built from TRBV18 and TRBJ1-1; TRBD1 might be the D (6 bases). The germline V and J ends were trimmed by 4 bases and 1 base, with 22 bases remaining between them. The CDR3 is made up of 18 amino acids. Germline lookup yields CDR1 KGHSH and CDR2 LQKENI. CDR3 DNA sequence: TGTGCCAGCTCACAGGGACATCCAGCAGGGGCGAAGAACACTGAAGCTTTCTTT. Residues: CASSQGHPAGAKNTEAFF.

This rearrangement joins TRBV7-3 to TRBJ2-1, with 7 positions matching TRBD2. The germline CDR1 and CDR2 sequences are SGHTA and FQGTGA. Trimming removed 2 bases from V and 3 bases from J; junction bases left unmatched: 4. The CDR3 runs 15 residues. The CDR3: CASSLSWTSYNEQFF. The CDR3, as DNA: TGTGCCAGCAGCTTATCCTGGACTAGCTACAATGAGCAGTTCTTC.

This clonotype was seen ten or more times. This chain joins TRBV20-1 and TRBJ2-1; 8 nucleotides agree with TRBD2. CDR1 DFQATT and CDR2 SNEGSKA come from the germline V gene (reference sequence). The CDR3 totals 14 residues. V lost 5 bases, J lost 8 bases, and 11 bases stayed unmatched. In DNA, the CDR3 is TGCAGTGCTCCCCCGGGAGGGTTTTCGGATGAGCAGTTCTTC. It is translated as CSAPPGGFSDEQFF.

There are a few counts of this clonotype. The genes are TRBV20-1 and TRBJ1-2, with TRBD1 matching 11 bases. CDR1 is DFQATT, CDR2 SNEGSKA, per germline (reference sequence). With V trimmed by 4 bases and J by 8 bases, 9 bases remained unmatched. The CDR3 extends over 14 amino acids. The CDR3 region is CSANRDRGEVGYTF. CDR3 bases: TGCAGTGCTAACCGGGACAGGGGGGAGGTGGGCTACACCTTC.

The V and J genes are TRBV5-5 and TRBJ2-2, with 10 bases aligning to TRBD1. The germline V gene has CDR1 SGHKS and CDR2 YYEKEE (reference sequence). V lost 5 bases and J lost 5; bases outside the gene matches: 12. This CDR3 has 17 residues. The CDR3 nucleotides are TGTGCCAGCAGACCTACCGGGACAGGGGTCCAAACCGGGGAGCTGTTTTTT. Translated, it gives CASRPTGTGVQTGELFF.

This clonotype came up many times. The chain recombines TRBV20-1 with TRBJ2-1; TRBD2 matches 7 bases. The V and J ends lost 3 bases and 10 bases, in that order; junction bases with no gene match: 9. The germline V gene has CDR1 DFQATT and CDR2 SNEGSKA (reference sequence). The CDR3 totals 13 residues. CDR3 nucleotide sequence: TGCAGTGCTAGGTCTCTAGCGGTGGGAGAGCAGTTCTTC. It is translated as CSARSLAVGEQFF.

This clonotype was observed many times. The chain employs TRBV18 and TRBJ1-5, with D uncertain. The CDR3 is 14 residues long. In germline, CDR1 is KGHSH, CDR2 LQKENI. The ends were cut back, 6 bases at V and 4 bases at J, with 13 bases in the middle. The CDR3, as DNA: TGTGCCAGCTCCCCTCGTATTGGGAATCAGCCCCAGCATTTT. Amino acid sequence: CASSPRIGNQPQHF.

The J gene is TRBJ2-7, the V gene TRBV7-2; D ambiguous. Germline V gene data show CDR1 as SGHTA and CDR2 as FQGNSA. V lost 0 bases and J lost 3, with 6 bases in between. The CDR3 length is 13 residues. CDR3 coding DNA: TGTGCCAGCAGCTTAGCGACGAGCTACGAGCAGTACTTC. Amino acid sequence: CASSLATSYEQYF.

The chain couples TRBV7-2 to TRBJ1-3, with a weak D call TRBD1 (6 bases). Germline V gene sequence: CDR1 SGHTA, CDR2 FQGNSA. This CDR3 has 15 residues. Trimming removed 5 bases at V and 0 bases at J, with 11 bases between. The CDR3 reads CASSDRTVSGNTIYF. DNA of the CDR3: TGTGCCAGCAGCGACAGGACAGTCTCTGGAAACACCATATATTTT.

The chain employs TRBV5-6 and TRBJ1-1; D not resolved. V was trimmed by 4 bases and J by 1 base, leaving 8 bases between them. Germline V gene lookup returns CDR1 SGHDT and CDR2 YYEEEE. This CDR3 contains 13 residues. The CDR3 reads CASSHGRNTEAFF. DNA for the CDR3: TGTGCCAGCAGCCACGGGAGGAACACTGAAGCTTTCTTT.

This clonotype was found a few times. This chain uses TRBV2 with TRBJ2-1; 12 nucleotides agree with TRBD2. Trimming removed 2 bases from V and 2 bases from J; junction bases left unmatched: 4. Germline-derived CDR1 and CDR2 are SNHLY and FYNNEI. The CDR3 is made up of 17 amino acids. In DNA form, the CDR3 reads TGTGCCAGCAGTGAACTAGCGGGAGGGCTGGCCTACAATGAGCAGTTCTTC. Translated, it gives CASSELAGGLAYNEQFF.

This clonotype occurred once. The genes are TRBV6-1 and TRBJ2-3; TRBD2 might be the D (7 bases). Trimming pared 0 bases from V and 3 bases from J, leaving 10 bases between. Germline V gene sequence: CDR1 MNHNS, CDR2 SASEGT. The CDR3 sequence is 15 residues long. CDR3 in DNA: TGTGCCAGCAGTGAAGCGAGGGGGGGTACAGATACGCAGTATTTT. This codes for CASSEARGGTDTQYF.